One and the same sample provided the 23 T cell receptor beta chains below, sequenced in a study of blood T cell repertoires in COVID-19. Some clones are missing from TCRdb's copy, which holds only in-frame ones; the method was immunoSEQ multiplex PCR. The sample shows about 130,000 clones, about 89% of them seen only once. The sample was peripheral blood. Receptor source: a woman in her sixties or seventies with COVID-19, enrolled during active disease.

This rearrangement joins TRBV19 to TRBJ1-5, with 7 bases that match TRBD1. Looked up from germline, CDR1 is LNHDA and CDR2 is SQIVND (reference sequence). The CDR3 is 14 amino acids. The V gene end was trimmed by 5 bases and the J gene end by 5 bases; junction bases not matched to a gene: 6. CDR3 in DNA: TGTGCCAGTAGTCCCCGGGACAGTGATCAGCCCCAGCATTTT. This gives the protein CASSPRDSDQPQHF. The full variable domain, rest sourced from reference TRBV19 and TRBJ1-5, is DGGITQSPKYLFRKEGQNVTLSCEQNLNHDAMYWYRQDPGQGLRLIYYSQIVNDFQKGDIAEGYSVSREKKESFPLTVTSAQKNPTAFYLCASSPRDSDQPQHFGDGTRLSIL.

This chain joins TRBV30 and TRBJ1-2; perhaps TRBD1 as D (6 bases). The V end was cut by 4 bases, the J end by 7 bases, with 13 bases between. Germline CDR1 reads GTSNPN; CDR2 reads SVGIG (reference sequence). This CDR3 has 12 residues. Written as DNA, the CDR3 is TGTGCCTGGACCCCAGGGGTAGCTGGCTACACCTTC. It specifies CAWTPGVAGYTF.

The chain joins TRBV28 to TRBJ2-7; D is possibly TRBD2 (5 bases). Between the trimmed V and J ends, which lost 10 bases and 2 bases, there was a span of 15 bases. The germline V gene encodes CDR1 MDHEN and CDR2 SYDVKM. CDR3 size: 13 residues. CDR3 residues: CATVRGVTYEQYF. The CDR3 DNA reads TGTGCCACCGTCCGGGGAGTCACCTACGAGCAGTACTTC.

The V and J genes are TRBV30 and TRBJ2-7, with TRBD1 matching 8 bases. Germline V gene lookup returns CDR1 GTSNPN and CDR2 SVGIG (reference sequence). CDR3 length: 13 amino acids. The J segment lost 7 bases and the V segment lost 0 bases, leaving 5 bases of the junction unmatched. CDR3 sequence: CAWSVIGQGEQYF. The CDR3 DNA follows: TGTGCCTGGAGTGTAATAGGACAGGGAGAGCAGTACTTC.

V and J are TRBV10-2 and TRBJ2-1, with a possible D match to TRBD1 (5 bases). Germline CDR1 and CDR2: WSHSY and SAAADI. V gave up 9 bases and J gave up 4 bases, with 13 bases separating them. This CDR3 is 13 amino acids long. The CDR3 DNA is TGCGCCAGGACTGAGGACAAATACAATGAGCAGTTCTTC. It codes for CARTEDKYNEQFF.

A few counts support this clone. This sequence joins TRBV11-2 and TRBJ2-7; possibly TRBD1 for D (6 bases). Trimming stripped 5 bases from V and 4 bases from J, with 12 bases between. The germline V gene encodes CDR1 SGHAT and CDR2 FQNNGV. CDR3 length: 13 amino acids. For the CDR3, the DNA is TGTGCCAGCAGCGCGTTACAGGGTTACGAGCAGTACTTC. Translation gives CASSALQGYEQYF.

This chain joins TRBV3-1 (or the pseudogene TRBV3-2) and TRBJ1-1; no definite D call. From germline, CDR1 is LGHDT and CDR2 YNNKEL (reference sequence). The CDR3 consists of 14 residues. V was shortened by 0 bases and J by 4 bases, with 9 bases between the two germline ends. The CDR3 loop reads CASSQDREVTEAFF. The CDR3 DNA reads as TGTGCCAGCAGCCAAGATCGAGAGGTCACTGAAGCTTTCTTT.

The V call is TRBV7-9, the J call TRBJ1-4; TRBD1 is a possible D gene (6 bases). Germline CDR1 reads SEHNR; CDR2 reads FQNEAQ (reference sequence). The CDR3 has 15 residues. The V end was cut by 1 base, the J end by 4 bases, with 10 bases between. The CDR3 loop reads CASSLGTGLNEKLFF. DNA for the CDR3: TGTGCCAGCAGCTTAGGCACAGGGCTTAATGAAAAACTGTTTTTT.

The CDR3 region has the DNA TGCGCCAGCAGCTTAACAGGCTCCTCTGGGGCCAACGTCCTGACTTTC. It is translated as CASSLTGSSGANVLTF. The chain has TRBV5-1 and TRBJ2-6; possible D gene TRBD1, 5 bases. There are 16 residues in the CDR3. Trimming took 2 bases from V and 0 from J, leaving 9 bases between them. Germline V lookup: CDR1 SGHRS, CDR2 YFSETQ.

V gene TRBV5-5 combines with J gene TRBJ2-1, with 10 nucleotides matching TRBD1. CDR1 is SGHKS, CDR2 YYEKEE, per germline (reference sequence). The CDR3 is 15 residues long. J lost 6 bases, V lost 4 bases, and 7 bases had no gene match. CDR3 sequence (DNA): TGTGCCAGCAGCAGCACGGGACAGGGGATCAATGAGCAGTTCTTC. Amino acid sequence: CASSSTGQGINEQFF. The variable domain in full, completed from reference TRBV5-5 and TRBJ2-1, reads DAGVTQSPTHLIKTRGQQVTLRCSPISGHKSVSWYQQVLGQGPQFIFQYYEKEERGRGNFPDRFSARQFPNYSSELNVNALLLGDSALYLCASSSTGQGINEQFFGPGTRLTVL.

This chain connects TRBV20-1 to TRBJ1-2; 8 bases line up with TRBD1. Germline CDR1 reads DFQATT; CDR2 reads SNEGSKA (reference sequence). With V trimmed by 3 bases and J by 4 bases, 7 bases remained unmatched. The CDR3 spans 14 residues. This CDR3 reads CSASTHRGGYGYTF. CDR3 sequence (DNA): TGCAGTGCTAGTACGCACAGGGGGGGCTATGGCTACACCTTC.

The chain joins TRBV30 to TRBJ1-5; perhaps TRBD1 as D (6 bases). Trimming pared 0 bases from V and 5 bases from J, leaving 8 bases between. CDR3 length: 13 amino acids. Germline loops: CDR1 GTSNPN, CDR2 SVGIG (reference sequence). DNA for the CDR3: TGTGCCTGGAGTGTCGCAGGGGATCAGCCCCAGCATTTT. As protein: CAWSVAGDQPQHF.

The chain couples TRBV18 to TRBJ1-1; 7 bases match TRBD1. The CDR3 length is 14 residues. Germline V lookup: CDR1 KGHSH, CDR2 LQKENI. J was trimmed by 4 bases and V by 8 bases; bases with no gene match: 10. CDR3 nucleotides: TGTGCCAGCGACAGACAGGGATCTGGCACTGAAGCTTTCTTT. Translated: CASDRQGSGTEAFF.

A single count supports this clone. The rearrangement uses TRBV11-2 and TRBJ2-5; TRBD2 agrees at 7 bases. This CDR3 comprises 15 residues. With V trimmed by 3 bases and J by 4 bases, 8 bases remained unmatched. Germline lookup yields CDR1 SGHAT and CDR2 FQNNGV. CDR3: CASSFGSGGRETQYF. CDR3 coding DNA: TGTGCCAGCAGCTTTGGGTCGGGGGGTCGAGAGACCCAGTACTTC.

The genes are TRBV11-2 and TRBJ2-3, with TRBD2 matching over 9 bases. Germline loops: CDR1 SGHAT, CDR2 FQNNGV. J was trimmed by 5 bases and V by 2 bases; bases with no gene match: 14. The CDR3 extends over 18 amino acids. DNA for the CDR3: TGTGCCAGCAGCTTACTTGCGCAGGGCGGGGGGGCTGGAGATACGCAGTATTTT. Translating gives CASSLLAQGGGAGDTQYF.

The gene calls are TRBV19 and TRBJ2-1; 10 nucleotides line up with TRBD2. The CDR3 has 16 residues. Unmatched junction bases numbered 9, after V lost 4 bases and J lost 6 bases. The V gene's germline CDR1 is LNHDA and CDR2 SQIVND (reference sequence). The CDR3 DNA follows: TGTGCCAGTAGTACCCCACAGCGGGGGGGAGTCAATGAGCAGTTCTTC. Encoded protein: CASSTPQRGGVNEQFF. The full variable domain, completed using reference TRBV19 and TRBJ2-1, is DGGITQSPKYLFRKEGQNVTLSCEQNLNHDAMYWYRQDPGQGLRLIYYSQIVNDFQKGDIAEGYSVSREKKESFPLTVTSAQKNPTAFYLCASSTPQRGGVNEQFFGPGTRLTVL.

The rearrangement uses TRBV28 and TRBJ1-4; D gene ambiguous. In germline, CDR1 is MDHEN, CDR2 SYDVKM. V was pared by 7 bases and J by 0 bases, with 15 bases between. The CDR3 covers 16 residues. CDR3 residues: CASKGSGIATNEKLFF. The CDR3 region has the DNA TGTGCCAGCAAAGGTTCAGGAATTGCAACTAATGAAAAACTGTTTTTT. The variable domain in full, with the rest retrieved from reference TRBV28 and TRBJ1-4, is DVKVTQSSRYLVKRTGEKVFLECVQDMDHENMFWYRQDPGLGLRLIYFSYDVKMKEKGDIPEGYSVSREKKERFSLILESASTNQTSMYLCASKGSGIATNEKLFFGSGTQLSVL.

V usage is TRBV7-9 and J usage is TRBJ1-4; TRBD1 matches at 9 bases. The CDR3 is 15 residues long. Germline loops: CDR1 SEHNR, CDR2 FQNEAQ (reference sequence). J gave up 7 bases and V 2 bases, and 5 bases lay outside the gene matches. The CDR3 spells CASSLRGQGTEKLFF. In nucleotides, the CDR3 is TGTGCCAGCAGCTTAAGGGGACAGGGAACTGAAAAACTGTTTTTT.

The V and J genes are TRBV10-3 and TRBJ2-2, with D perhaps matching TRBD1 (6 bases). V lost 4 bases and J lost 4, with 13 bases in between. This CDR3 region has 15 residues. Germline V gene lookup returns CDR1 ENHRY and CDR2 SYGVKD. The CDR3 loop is CAISGQGSPTGELFF. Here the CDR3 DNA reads TGTGCCATCAGTGGCCAGGGGAGCCCCACCGGGGAGCTGTTTTTT.

The CDR3 region is CASSVGTGSYEQFF. The CDR3 nucleotides read TGTGCCAGCAGCGTCGGGACAGGGTCATATGAGCAGTTCTTC. The chain links TRBV9 to TRBJ2-1, with TRBD1 identical over 9 bases. J lost 8 bases, V lost 2 bases, and 5 bases had no gene match. The germline gives CDR1 SGDLS, CDR2 YYNGEE. The CDR3 runs 14 residues.

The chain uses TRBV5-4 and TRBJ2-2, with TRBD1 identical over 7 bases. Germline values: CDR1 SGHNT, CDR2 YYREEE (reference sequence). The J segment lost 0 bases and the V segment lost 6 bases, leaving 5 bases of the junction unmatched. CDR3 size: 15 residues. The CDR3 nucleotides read TGTGCCAGCACCCCGGGACAGTCGAACACCGGGGAGCTGTTTTTT. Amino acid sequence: CASTPGQSNTGELFF. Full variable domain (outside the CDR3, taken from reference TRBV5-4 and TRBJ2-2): ETGVTQSPTHLIKTRGQQVTLRCSSQSGHNTVSWYQQALGQGPQFIFQYYREEENGRGNFPPRFSGLQFPNYSSELNVNALELDDSALYLCASTPGQSNTGELFFGEGSRLTVL.

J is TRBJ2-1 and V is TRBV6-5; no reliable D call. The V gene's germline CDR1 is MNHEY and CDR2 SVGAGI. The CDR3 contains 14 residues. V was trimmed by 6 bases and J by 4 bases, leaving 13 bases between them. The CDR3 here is CASSPVANYNEQFF. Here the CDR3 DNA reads TGTGCCAGCAGCCCAGTGGCCAATTACAATGAGCAGTTCTTC.

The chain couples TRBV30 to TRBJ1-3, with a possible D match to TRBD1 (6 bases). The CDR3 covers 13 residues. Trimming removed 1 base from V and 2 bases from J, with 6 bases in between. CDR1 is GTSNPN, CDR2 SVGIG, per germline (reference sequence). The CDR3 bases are TGTGCCTGGAGTGCAGGGGCTGGAAACACCATATATTTT. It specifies CAWSAGAGNTIYF.